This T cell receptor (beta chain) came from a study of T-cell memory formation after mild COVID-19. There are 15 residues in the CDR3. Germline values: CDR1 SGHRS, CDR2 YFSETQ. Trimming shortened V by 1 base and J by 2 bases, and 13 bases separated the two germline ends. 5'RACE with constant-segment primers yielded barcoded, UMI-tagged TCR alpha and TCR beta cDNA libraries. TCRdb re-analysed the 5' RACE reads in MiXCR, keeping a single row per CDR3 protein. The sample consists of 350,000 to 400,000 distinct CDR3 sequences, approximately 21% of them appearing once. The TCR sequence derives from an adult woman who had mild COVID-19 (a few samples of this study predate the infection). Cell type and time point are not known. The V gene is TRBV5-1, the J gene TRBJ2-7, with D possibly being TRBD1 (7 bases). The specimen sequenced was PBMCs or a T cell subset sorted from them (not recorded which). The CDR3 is CASSLSWRGPYEQYF. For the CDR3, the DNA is TGCGCCAGCAGCTTGAGTTGGAGGGGGCCCTACGAGCAGTACTTC.